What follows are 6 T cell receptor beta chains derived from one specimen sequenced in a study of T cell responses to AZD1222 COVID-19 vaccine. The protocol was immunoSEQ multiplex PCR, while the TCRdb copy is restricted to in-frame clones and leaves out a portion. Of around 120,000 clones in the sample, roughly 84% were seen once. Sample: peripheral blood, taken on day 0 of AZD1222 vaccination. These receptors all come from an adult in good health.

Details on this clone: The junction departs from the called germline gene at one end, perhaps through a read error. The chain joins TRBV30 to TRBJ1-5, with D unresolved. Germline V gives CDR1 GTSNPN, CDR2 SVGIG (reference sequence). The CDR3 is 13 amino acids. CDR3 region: CASSVRDDQPQHF. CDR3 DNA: TGTGCCTCGAGTGTTCGGGATGATCAGCCCCAGCATTTT.

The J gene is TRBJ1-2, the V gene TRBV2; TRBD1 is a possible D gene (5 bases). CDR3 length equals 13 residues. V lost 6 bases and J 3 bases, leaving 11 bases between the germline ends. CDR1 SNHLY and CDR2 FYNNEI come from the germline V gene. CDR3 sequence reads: CASRPGADYGYTF. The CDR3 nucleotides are TGTGCCAGCAGGCCCGGGGCAGACTATGGCTACACCTTC. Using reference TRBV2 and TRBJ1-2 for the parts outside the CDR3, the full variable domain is EPEVTQTPSHQVTQMGQEVILRCVPISNHLYFYWYRQILGQKVEFLVSFYNNEISEKSEIFDDQFSVERPDGSNFTLKIRSTKLEDSAMYFCASRPGADYGYTFGSGTRLTVV.

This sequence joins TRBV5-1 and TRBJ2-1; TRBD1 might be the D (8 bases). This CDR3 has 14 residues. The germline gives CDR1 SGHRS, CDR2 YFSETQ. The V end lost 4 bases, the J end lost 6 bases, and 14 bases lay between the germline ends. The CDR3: CASSTDREGNEQFF. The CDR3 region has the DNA TGCGCCAGCAGCACGGACAGGGAGGGCAATGAGCAGTTCTTC.

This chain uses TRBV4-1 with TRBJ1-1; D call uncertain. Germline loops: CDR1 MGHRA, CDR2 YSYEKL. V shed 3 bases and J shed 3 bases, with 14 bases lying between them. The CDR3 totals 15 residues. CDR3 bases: TGCGCCAGCAGCCACGTTGGACGATTGGACACTGAAGCTTTCTTT. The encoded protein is CASSHVGRLDTEAFF.

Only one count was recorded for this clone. CDR3 in amino acids: CAITETALGGLNTEAFF. DNA for the CDR3: TGTGCCATCACCGAGACCGCTCTAGGGGGATTGAACACTGAAGCTTTCTTT. The chain employs TRBV10-3 and TRBJ1-1; tentatively, D is TRBD1 (6 bases). The V and J ends lost 7 bases and 0 bases respectively, with 21 bases between them. There are 17 residues in the CDR3. Germline assignment: CDR1 ENHRY and CDR2 SYGVKD.

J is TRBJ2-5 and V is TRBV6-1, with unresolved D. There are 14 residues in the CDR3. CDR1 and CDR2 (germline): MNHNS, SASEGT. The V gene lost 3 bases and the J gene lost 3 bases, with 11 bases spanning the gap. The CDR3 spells CASSDNLGKETQYF. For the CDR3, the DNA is TGTGCCAGCAGTGACAATCTAGGGAAAGAGACCCAGTACTTC.